The rows below give T cell receptor beta chains drawn from one sample of a study of blood T cell repertoires in COVID-19. Method: immunoSEQ multiplex PCR; TCRdb's copy keeps in-frame clones and lacks some. The table has about 190,000 clones, about 88% seen once; the top ten hold under 5%. Input material: peripheral blood. The receptors were sampled from a human donor in a cohort sampled during active COVID-19. CDR3s leave out the opening cysteine and the closing phenylalanine or tryptophan.

j_call v_call cdr3_length cdr3_aa
TRBJ1-6 TRBV4-2 18 ASSQGSTMYLQGSNSPLH
TRBJ2-1 TRBV7-6 10 ASSLYRNEQF
TRBJ2-4 TRBV6-5 12 ASSLSGSKNIQY
TRBJ2-7 TRBV24-1 11 ATSRDCTYEQY
TRBJ2-3 TRBV27 16 ASTDRGRLRGNTDTQY
TRBJ2-7 TRBV2 13 ASSNTGALLYEQY
TRBJ1-2 TRBV2 13 ASSYKTTGRNGYT
TRBJ2-1 TRBV2 9 ASSDRSEQF
TRBJ1-5 TRBV19 15 ASSFRDRAIGNQPQH
TRBJ2-7 TRBV30 11 AWSIAGGYEQY
TRBJ2-7 TRBV27 11 ASSYGPRREQY
TRBJ2-7 TRBV10-3 13 AISPQGKVHYEQY
TRBJ1-2 TRBV25-1 9 ASSEGAGYT
TRBJ2-7 TRBV27 14 ASSLIGQGDNYEQY
TRBJ1-2 TRBV4-2 12 ASSPTSGGLGYT
TRBJ2-7 TRBV27 12 ASSLGDSSYEQY
TRBJ1-1 TRBV28 12 AIDRGLGYREAF
TRBJ2-7 TRBV27 15 ASMGGRREGRFYEQY
TRBJ2-7 TRBV15 14 ATSSSKRGGPHEQY
TRBJ1-1 TRBV5-5 13 ASSWGQTRNTEAF
TRBJ1-1 TRBV10-2 14 ASSSGQGSLNTEAF
TRBJ2-7 TRBV10-1 15 ASSESAGTGLSYEQY
TRBJ1-4 TRBV7-9 12 ASSFNIGDEKLF
TRBJ1-5 TRBV6-5 13 ASSYGRGRNQPQH
TRBJ1-2 TRBV14 10 ASGDRGSGYT
TRBJ1-4 TRBV13 13 ASSLGGAWGEKLF
TRBJ2-7 TRBV6-2/TRBV6-3 13 ASSYNRPIIYEQY
TRBJ2-2 TRBV9 15 ASSVGGLAAYTGELF
TRBJ1-2 TRBV30 9 AWDQYRGYT
TRBJ2-1 TRBV12-3/TRBV12-4 9 ASSLGGARL
TRBJ1-3 TRBV19 11 ASSIFPGHLIY
TRBJ2-3 TRBV5-1 15 ASSSGQGAPRAYTQY
TRBJ2-7 TRBV5-4 12 ASSLGDNSYEQY
TRBJ1-5 TRBV28 14 ASSFWAGDSNQPQH
TRBJ1-2 TRBV11-2 11 ASSSGGKYGYT
TRBJ1-1 TRBV28 14 ASRVRTLAANTEAF
TRBJ2-7 TRBV3-1/TRBV3-2 13 ASSQGGVASYEQY
TRBJ2-7 TRBV2 14 ASSEGLGGFIYEQY
TRBJ1-2 TRBV5-1 13 ASKNRTASNYGYT
TRBJ2-3 TRBV5-4 13 ASSHRGGLADTQY
TRBJ1-1 TRBV7-2 12 ASSPAVFRTEAF
TRBJ1-5 TRBV19 11 ASSTRGDQPQH
TRBJ2-5 TRBV5-3 15 ARSLKYGTRGQETQY
TRBJ1-1 TRBV6-6 12 ASSSRGRNTEAF
TRBJ1-2 TRBV6-2/TRBV6-3 14 ASSYSGWESNYGYT
TRBJ1-1 TRBV4-3 13 ASSQEQGGLTEAF
TRBJ2-1 TRBV2 10 ASSVQGLEQF
TRBJ2-7 TRBV5-4 14 ASSLPGQGVSYEQY
TRBJ1-1 TRBV2 12 ASSFGRGPTEAF
TRBJ1-2 TRBV29-1 11 SVDGLPNYGYT
TRBJ2-5 TRBV9 15 ASSPFIGTRLQETQY
TRBJ2-1 TRBV18 14 ASSPPGLAGSNEQF
TRBJ2-7 TRBV6-6 12 ASSRTQSSYEQY
TRBJ1-2 TRBV12-3/TRBV12-4 11 ASSPNVFYGYT
TRBJ2-3 TRBV21-1 19 ASSKLLRSGRSMSSTDTQY
TRBJ2-1 TRBV14 15 ASSQASGRNTYNEQF
TRBJ1-1 TRBV30 11 AWIRRVNTEAF
TRBJ1-2 TRBV5-4 13 ASSSRTGANYGYT
TRBJ2-7 TRBV6-9 14 ASSSNPRDRTYEQY